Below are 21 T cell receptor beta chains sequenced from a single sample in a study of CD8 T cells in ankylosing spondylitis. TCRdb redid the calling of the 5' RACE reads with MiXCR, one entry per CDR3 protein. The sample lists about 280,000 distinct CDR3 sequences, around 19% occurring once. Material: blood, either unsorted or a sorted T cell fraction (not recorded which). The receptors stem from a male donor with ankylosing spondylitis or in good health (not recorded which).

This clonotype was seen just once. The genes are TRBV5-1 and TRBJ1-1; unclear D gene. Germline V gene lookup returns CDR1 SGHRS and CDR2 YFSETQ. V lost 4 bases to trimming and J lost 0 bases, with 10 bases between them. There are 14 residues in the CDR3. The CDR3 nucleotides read TGCGCCAGCAGCACGGACCTCATGAACACTGAAGCTTTCTTT. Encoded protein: CASSTDLMNTEAFF. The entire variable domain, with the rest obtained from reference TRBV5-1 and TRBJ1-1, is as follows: KAGVTQTPRYLIKTRGQQVTLSCSPISGHRSVSWYQQTPGQGLQFLFEYFSETQRNKGNFPGRFSGRQFSNSRSEMNVSTLELGDSALYLCASSTDLMNTEAFFGQGTRLTVV.

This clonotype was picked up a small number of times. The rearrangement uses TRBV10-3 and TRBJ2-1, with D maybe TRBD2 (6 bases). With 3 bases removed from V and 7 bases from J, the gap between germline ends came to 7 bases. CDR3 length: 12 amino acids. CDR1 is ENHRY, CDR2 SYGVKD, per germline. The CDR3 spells CAISDAGNEQFF. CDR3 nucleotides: TGTGCCATCAGTGATGCGGGGAATGAGCAGTTCTTC.

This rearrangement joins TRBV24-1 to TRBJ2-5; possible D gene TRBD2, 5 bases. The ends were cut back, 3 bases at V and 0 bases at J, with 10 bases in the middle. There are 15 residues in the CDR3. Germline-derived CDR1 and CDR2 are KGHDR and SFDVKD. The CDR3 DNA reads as TGTGCCACCAGTGATAGGCGAGGGAACCAAGAGACCCAGTACTTC. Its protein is CATSDRRGNQETQYF.

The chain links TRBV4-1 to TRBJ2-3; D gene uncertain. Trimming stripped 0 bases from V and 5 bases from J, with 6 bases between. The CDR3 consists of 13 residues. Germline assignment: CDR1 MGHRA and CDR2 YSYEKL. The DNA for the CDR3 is TGCGCCAGCAGCCAAGATTCTCGAGATACGCAGTATTTT. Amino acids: CASSQDSRDTQYF.

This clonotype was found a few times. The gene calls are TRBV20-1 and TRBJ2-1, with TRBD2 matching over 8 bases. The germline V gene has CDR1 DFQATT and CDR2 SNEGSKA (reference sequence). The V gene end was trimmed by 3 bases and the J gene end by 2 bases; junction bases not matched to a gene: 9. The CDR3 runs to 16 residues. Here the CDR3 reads CSASHIRGGAYNEQFF. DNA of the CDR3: TGCAGTGCTAGCCACATCCGGGGGGGCGCCTACAATGAGCAGTTCTTC.

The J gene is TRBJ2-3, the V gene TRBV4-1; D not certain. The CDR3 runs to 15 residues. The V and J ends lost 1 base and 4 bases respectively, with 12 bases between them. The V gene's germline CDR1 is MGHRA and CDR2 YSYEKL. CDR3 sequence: CASSQVTRASDTQYF. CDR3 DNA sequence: TGCGCCAGCAGCCAAGTCACCCGGGCTTCAGATACGCAGTATTTT.

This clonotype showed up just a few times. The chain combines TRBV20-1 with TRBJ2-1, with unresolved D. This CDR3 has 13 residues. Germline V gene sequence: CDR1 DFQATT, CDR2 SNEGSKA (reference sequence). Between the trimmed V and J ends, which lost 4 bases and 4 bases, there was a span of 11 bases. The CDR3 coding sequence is TGCAGTGCTACGTCCGACTTATACAATGAGCAGTTCTTC. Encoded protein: CSATSDLYNEQFF.

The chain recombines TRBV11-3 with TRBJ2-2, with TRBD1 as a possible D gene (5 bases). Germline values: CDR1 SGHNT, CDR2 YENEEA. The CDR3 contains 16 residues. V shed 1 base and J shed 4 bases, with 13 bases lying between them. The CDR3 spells CASSLGGLGRTGELFF. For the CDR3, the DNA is TGTGCCAGCAGCTTAGGAGGCCTGGGGCGCACCGGGGAGCTGTTTTTT.

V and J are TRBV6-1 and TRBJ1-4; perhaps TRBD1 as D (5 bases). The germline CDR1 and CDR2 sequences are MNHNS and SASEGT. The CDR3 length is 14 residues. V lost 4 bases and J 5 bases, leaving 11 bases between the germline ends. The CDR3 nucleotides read TGTGCCAGCAGTGTCGGACAAGGAAATGAAAAACTGTTTTTT. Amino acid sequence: CASSVGQGNEKLFF.

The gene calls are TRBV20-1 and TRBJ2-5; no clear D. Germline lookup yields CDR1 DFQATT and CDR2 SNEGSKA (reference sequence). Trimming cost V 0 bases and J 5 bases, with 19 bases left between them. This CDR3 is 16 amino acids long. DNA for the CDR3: TGCAGTGCTAGAGATCCATTGGGGAAGAGGACGGAGACCCAGTACTTC. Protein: CSARDPLGKRTETQYF.

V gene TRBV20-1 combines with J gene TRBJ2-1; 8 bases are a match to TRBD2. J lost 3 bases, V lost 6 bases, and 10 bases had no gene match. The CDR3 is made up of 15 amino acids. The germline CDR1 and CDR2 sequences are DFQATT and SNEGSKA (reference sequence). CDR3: CSAPPSGTSYNEQFF. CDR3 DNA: TGCAGTGCGCCCCCCTCCGGGACTAGCTACAATGAGCAGTTCTTC.

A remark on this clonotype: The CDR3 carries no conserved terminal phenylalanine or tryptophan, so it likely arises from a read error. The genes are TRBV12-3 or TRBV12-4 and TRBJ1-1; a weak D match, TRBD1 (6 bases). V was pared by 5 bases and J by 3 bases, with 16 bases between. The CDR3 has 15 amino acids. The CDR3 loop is CASSRIGGLDTEAFS. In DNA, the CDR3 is TGTGCCAGCAGTAGAATAGGGGGGTTGGACACTGAAGCTTTCTCT.

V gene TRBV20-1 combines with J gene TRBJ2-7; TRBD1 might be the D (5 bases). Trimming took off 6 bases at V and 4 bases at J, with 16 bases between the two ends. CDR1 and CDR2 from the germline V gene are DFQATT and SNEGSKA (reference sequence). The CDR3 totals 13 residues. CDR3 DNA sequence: TGCAGTGCCCAGGGAACAGTCGCTTACGAGCAGTACGTC. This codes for CSAQGTVAYEQYV.

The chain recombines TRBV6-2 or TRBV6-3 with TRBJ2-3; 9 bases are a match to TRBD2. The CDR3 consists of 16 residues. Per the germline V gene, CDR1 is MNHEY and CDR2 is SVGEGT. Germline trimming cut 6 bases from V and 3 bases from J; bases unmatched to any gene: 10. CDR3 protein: CASRSPGTSWTDTQYF. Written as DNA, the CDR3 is TGTGCCAGCAGGAGTCCCGGGACTAGCTGGACAGATACGCAGTATTTT.

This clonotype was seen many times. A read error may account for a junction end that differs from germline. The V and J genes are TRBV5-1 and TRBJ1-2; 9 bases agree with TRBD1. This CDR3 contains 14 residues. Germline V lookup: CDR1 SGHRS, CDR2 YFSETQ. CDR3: CASSPGQGNYGYTF. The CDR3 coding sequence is TGTGCCAGCAGTCCGGGACAGGGAAACTATGGCTACACCTTC.

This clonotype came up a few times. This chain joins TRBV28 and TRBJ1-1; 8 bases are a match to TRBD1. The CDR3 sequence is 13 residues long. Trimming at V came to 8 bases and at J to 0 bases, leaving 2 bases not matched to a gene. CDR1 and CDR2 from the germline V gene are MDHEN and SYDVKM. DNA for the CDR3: TGTGCCAGCCGGACAGGGATGAACACTGAAGCTTTCTTT. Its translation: CASRTGMNTEAFF.

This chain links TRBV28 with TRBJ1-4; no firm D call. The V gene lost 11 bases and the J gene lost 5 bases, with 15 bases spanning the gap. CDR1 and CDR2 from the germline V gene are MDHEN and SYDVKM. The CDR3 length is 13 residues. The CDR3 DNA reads TGTGCCTCCCAGCTGATCGTAAATGAAAAACTGTTTTTT. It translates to CASQLIVNEKLFF.

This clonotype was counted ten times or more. The CDR3 sequence is CASSRQSTQETQYF. CDR3 in DNA: TGCGCCAGCAGCCGGCAGAGTACCCAAGAGACCCAGTACTTC. The genes are TRBV5-1 and TRBJ2-5; D remains ambiguous. This CDR3 has 14 amino acids. V lost 4 bases and J lost 1, with 11 bases in between. Germline V gene sequence: CDR1 SGHRS, CDR2 YFSETQ.

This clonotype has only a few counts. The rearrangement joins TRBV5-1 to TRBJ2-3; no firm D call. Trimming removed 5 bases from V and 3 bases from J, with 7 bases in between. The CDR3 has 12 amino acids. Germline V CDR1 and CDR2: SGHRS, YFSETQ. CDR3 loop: CASRAGTDTQYF. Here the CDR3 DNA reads TGCGCCAGCAGGGCCGGGACAGATACGCAGTATTTT.

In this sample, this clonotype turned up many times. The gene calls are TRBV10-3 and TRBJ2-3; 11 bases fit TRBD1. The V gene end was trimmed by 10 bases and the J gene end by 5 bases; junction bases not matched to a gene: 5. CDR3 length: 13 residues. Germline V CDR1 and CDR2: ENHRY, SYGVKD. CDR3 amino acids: CATGTGGEDTQYF. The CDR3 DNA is TGTGCCACAGGGACAGGGGGGGAAGATACGCAGTATTTT.

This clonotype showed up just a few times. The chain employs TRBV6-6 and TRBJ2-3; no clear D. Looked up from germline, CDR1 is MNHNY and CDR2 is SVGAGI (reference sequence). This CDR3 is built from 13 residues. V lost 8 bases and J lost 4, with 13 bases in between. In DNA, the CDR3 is TGTGCCAGCCAACCCCGGGTGGCAGATACGCAGTATTTT. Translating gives CASQPRVADTQYF.